These T cell receptor beta chains were read from a single sample in a study of shared clonotypes between healthy human individuals. Only in-frame clones appear in the TCRdb table, and some are missing; sequencing was by immunoSEQ multiplex PCR. The sample contains about 2.3 million clones, about 90% of which appear only once. What was sequenced was naive CD4+ T cells from PBMCs. Every receptor here comes from a young man in good health. Some clones in this sample may be carry-over from other donors' samples. CDR3s include the opening cysteine and the closing phenylalanine or tryptophan. The D gene is left open where the match is weak. Clone size is shown for a subset of rows, as once, few, many or a class of expanded clone.

cdr3_length | j_call | clone_size | v_call | d_call | cdr3_nt | cdr3_aa
13 | TRBJ2-2 | few | TRBV4-2 | - | TGTGCCAGCAGCCCCCTCAACACCGGGGAGCTGTTTTTT | CASSPLNTGELFF
15 | TRBJ1-1 | - | TRBV5-5 | - | TGTGCCAGCAGCTTCCCAGGGGCGCGCGGCGCTGAAGCTTTCTTT | CASSFPGARGAEAFF
14 | TRBJ1-1 | - | TRBV9 | TRBD1 | TGTGCCAGCAGCGGACCCGACAGGGCCACTGAAGCTTTCTTT | CASSGPDRATEAFF
15 | TRBJ1-1 | - | TRBV4-1 | - | TGCGCCAGCAGCCAAGGGGACGCCAGTCCCACTGAAGCTTTCTTT | CASSQGDASPTEAFF
13 | TRBJ1-5 | - | TRBV10-3 | - | TGTGCCATCACCGGGGCCCTTTTTGGGCCCCAGCATTTT | CAITGALFGPQHF
15 | TRBJ2-7 | - | TRBV27 | - | TGTGCCAGCAGTTTATCCGTACTAGGGTCCTACGAGCAGTACTTC | CASSLSVLGSYEQYF
17 | TRBJ1-5 | - | TRBV28 | - | TGTGCCAGCAGTTTAATGTCGAGAGTTAGAGGCAATCAGCCCCAGCATTTT | CASSLMSRVRGNQPQHF
15 | TRBJ2-2 | - | TRBV27 | - | TGTGCCAGCAGTTTCGGCCGCCAGGGAACCGGGGAGCTGTTTTTT | CASSFGRQGTGELFF
16 | TRBJ1-5 | - | TRBV2 | - | TGTGCCAGCAGTGGGATCGGGAGAGCCTCCAATCAGCCCCAGCATTTT | CASSGIGRASNQPQHF
14 | TRBJ2-2 | - | TRBV5-1 | - | TGCGCCAGCAGCTTGGCGGCGAACACCGGGGAGCTGTTTTTT | CASSLAANTGELFF
14 | TRBJ2-3 | - | TRBV7-2 | - | TGTGCCAGCAGCTTAATTCAGACAACAGATACGCAGTATTTT | CASSLIQTTDTQYF
15 | TRBJ1-1 | - | TRBV9 | - | TGTGCCAGCAGCTCAAGAGGAGGGGTCGGTTCGGAAGCTTTCTTT | CASSSRGGVGSEAFF
15 | TRBJ2-1 | - | TRBV5-1 | TRBD1 | TGCGCCAGCAGCTTGACCGGGACAGAGTACAATGAGCAGTTCTTC | CASSLTGTEYNEQFF
14 | TRBJ1-2 | - | TRBV18 | TRBD1 | TGTGCCAGCTCACCACGGACAGGGGAAGATGGCTACACCTTC | CASSPRTGEDGYTF
14 | TRBJ2-7 | - | TRBV19 | - | TGTGCCAGTAGTATAGTAGGCGGCCTCGGGGGCGAGTACTTC | CASSIVGGLGGEYF
16 | TRBJ2-3 | - | TRBV7-2 | - | TGTGCCAGCAGCTTAGGGGCCAGGGCAGTATCAGATACGCAGTATTTT | CASSLGARAVSDTQYF
14 | TRBJ2-3 | - | TRBV6-5 | - | TGTGCCAGCAGAGCCCCGGGGCACGACCTTTCGCAGTATTTT | CASRAPGHDLSQYF
15 | TRBJ2-5 | - | TRBV5-4 | TRBD1 | TGTGCCAGCAGCCCCACGGACAGGGTAGAAGAGACCCAGTACTTC | CASSPTDRVEETQYF
13 | TRBJ1-5 | few | TRBV7-8 | - | TGTGCCAGCAGCCCGTCAAGCCATCAGCCCCAGCATTTT | CASSPSSHQPQHF
14 | TRBJ2-5 | - | TRBV18 | TRBD1 | TGTGCCAGCTCACCGGCGGACAGGGCGGAGACCCAGTACTTC | CASSPADRAETQYF
13 | TRBJ2-1 | - | TRBV2 | - | TGTGCCAGCAGTGTACGTCCAGATCTTGAGCAGTTCTTC | CASSVRPDLEQFF
13 | TRBJ1-2 | - | TRBV9 | - | TGTGCCAGCAGCGTGGGGGGCCACTATGGCTACACCTTC | CASSVGGHYGYTF
14 | TRBJ2-5 | - | TRBV27 | - | TGTGCCAGCAAAAATAGCCCGGGAGAAGAGACCCAGTACTTC | CASKNSPGEETQYF
12 | TRBJ1-1 | - | TRBV15 | - | TGTGCCACCAGCCCCGGTCTAGTTGGAGCTTTCTTT | CATSPGLVGAFF